The 22 T cell receptor beta chains reported below all come from one sample, sequenced in a study of T cells after yellow fever vaccination. TCRdb ran MiXCR on the 5' RACE reads and lists one entry per CDR3 protein. The sample holds fewer than 650,000 distinct CDR3 sequences, 20% to 25% seen once. The sample here was PBMCs, taken about 21 days after the first yellow fever vaccination. All receptors derive from a young man who received the YFV17D yellow fever vaccine.

This rearrangement joins TRBV25-1 to TRBJ2-1, with 8 bases that match TRBD1. Germline CDR1 reads MGHDK; CDR2 reads SYGVNS. This CDR3 region has 15 residues. Germline trimming cut 7 bases from V and 3 bases from J; bases unmatched to any gene: 8. The CDR3 nucleotides are TGTGCCAGCATAGAGGCGGGACAGGACTACAATGAGCAGTTCTTC. It translates to CASIEAGQDYNEQFF.

The chain employs TRBV5-1 and TRBJ1-1, with no clear D. Germline V gives CDR1 SGHRS, CDR2 YFSETQ. This CDR3 spans 13 amino acids. Trimming took off 0 bases at V and 5 bases at J, with 8 bases between the two ends. The CDR3 loop reads CASSLGGETEAFF. The CDR3 DNA is TGCGCCAGCAGCTTGGGAGGTGAGACTGAAGCTTTCTTT.

This chain joins TRBV10-3 and TRBJ2-7, with TRBD2 matching over 7 bases. This CDR3 is 16 amino acids long. V dropped 2 bases and J dropped 6; count of bases not matched to a gene: 13. Germline CDR1 reads ENHRY; CDR2 reads SYGVKD. The CDR3 here is CAISERGGKSGGEQYV. In DNA form, the CDR3 reads TGTGCCATCAGTGAGAGGGGAGGGAAGAGTGGAGGCGAGCAGTACGTC.

At least ten counts were recorded for this clonotype. CDR3 region: CASRGTGSNYGYTF. CDR3 in DNA: TGTGCCAGCAGAGGGACAGGAAGCAACTATGGCTACACCTTC. V and J are TRBV6-2 or TRBV6-3 and TRBJ1-2, with 8 positions matching TRBD1. This CDR3 contains 14 residues. CDR1 and CDR2 from the germline V gene are MNHEY and SVGEGT. J was trimmed by 2 bases and V by 6 bases; bases with no gene match: 5.

The rearrangement uses TRBV4-3 and TRBJ2-3; perhaps TRBD2 as D (6 bases). CDR1 and CDR2 from the germline V gene are LGHNA and YSLEER. This CDR3 has 16 amino acids. Trimming pared 4 bases from V and 4 bases from J, leaving 18 bases between. The CDR3 region is CASSPSTGVGSDTQYF. The CDR3, as DNA: TGCGCCAGCAGCCCTAGTACGGGGGTTGGGTCAGATACGCAGTATTTT.

This clonotype was detected only a few times. This rearrangement joins TRBV5-1 to TRBJ2-3; D uncertain. The CDR3 has 15 residues. Germline V lookup: CDR1 SGHRS, CDR2 YFSETQ. Deletions cut 0 bases from V and 4 bases from J, with 12 bases between. The CDR3 spells CASSLGPVPADTQYF. The CDR3 bases are TGCGCCAGCAGCTTGGGACCGGTCCCCGCAGATACGCAGTATTTT.

The chain employs TRBV28 and TRBJ1-1; TRBD1 is a possible D gene (5 bases). Germline V lookup: CDR1 MDHEN, CDR2 SYDVKM. The CDR3 runs 12 residues. The V end was cut by 6 bases, the J end by 8 bases, with 13 bases between. The DNA for the CDR3 is TGTGCCAGCAGGGGGGGAGAGACCGAAGCTTTCTTT. Translating gives CASRGGETEAFF.

This clonotype was found a few times. The CDR3 protein is CASSRVGLSYEQYF. DNA of the CDR3: TGTGCCAGCAGTCGGGTCGGTCTCTCCTACGAGCAGTACTTC. The J gene is TRBJ2-7, the V gene TRBV12-3 or TRBV12-4; no clear D. V lost 5 bases to trimming and J lost 0 bases, with 11 bases between them. CDR3 length: 14 amino acids.

Here the CDR3 reads CASSGTSGRANTGELFF. In DNA, the CDR3 is TGTGCCAGCAGTGGGACTAGCGGGCGAGCGAACACCGGGGAGCTGTTTTTT. This chain uses TRBV27 with TRBJ2-2; 12 bases fit TRBD2. V lost 5 bases to trimming and J lost 0 bases; unmatched junction nucleotides: 4. The germline V gene has CDR1 MNHEY and CDR2 SMNVEV (reference sequence). The CDR3 runs 17 residues.

This clonotype was observed a handful of times. This chain joins TRBV4-2 and TRBJ1-5; D perhaps matches TRBD1 (6 bases). This CDR3 has 15 amino acids. The V end was cut by 3 bases, the J end by 1 base, with 10 bases between. Looked up from germline, CDR1 is LGHNA and CDR2 is YNFKEQ. In nucleotides, the CDR3 is TGTGCCAGCAGCCAGACAGGTCTGAGCAATCAGCCCCAGCATTTT. Protein product: CASSQTGLSNQPQHF.

J is TRBJ1-6 and V is TRBV6-5; 7 nucleotides align to TRBD1. Germline assignment: CDR1 MNHEY and CDR2 SVGAGI. The CDR3 length is 16 residues. V shed 2 bases and J 10 bases; nucleotides not matched to a gene: 11. CDR3 loop: CASSYPQGGGVSPLHF. CDR3 DNA: TGTGCCAGCAGTTACCCCCAGGGGGGCGGAGTATCACCCCTCCACTTT.

This clonotype showed up just a few times. The rearrangement links TRBV5-1 to TRBJ1-1; no clear D. In germline, CDR1 is SGHRS, CDR2 YFSETQ. With 7 bases removed from V and 1 base from J, the gap between germline ends came to 14 bases. The CDR3 spans 14 residues. The CDR3 coding sequence is TGCGCCAGCCATCACGGTATGGGGAACACTGAAGCTTTCTTT. Amino acids: CASHHGMGNTEAFF.

This clonotype appeared a few times. The chain is built from TRBV7-2 and TRBJ2-3; D may be TRBD1 (6 bases). Trimming removed 1 base at V and 6 bases at J, with 14 bases between. Per germline, CDR1 SGHTA and CDR2 FQGNSA. The CDR3 totals 15 residues. DNA of the CDR3: TGTGCCAGCAGCTTAGACCATCTGGGGGCCGATACGCAGTATTTT. Amino acid sequence: CASSLDHLGADTQYF. The full variable domain, completed using reference TRBV7-2 and TRBJ2-3, is GAGVSQSPSNKVTEKGKDVELRCDPISGHTALYWYRQSLGQGLEFLIYFQGNSAPDKSGLPSDRFSAERTGGSVSTLTIQRTQQEDSAVYLCASSLDHLGADTQYFGPGTRLTVL.

V usage is TRBV4-1 and J usage is TRBJ2-3; 9 positions agree with TRBD2. This CDR3 is built from 16 residues. The germline V gene has CDR1 MGHRA and CDR2 YSYEKL. J lost 5 bases, V lost 2 bases, and 8 bases had no gene match. For the CDR3, the DNA is TGCGCCAGCAGCCAAACCCTGCTAGCGGGGATAGATACGCAGTATTTT. It is translated as CASSQTLLAGIDTQYF.

The rearrangement joins TRBV29-1 to TRBJ2-1, with D possibly TRBD2 on 7 matching bases. Germline values: CDR1 SQVTM, CDR2 ANQGSEA. The V gene lost 6 bases and the J gene lost 9 bases, with 21 bases spanning the gap. The CDR3 contains 14 residues. CDR3 residues: CSVKIGGVIGEQFF. The CDR3 nucleotides are TGCAGCGTAAAAATAGGGGGGGTTATCGGTGAGCAGTTCTTC.

The rearrangement links TRBV20-1 to TRBJ2-2, with TRBD1 matching over 9 bases. The junction had 6 bases not matched to a gene; V was cut back by 5 bases and J by 5 bases. This CDR3 has 14 amino acids. Germline V gives CDR1 DFQATT, CDR2 SNEGSKA (reference sequence). The CDR3 DNA reads as TGCAGTGCTGCCGGGACAGGGAGGACCGGGGAGCTGTTTTTT. Protein sequence: CSAAGTGRTGELFF.

About this clonotype: Germline is not matched at one junction end, which may reflect a read error. The chain carries TRBV4-1 and TRBJ2-1, with D tentatively TRBD2 (6 bases). The CDR3 has 15 amino acids. The germline V gene encodes CDR1 MGHRA and CDR2 YSYEKL. This CDR3 reads CASSQVGDSDNEQFF. The CDR3 DNA sequence: TGCGCCAGCAGCCAAGTGGGGGACTCCGACAATGAGCAGTTCTTC.

The V and J genes are TRBV4-2 and TRBJ1-4, with 8 bases that match TRBD1. Germline V lookup: CDR1 LGHNA, CDR2 YNFKEQ. V shed 0 bases and J 7 bases; nucleotides not matched to a gene: 7. The CDR3 totals 16 residues. In DNA, the CDR3 is TGTGCCAGCAGCCAAGATTGGGGGACAGGAGGTGAAAAACTGTTTTTT. Protein product: CASSQDWGTGGEKLFF.

The chain has TRBV5-1 and TRBJ1-1; D gene unclear. The CDR3 totals 14 residues. With 1 base removed from V and 1 base from J, the gap between germline ends came to 8 bases. The germline CDR1 and CDR2 sequences are SGHRS and YFSETQ. CDR3 sequence: CASSLSPPNTEAFF. CDR3 bases: TGCGCCAGCAGCTTGAGTCCCCCGAACACTGAAGCTTTCTTT.

The rearrangement uses TRBV4-1 and TRBJ1-4, with no clear D. Germline-derived CDR1 and CDR2 are MGHRA and YSYEKL. V was cut by 5 bases and J by 5 bases, with 18 bases left in between. CDR3 length: 16 amino acids. The CDR3 region has the DNA TGCGCCAGCAGCACGGGGATGGGGTTGGAGAATGAAAAACTGTTTTTT. Amino acid sequence: CASSTGMGLENEKLFF.

This clonotype has more than one count but fewer than ten. This rearrangement joins TRBV27 to TRBJ1-1, with D possibly matching TRBD1 (6 bases). Germline lookup yields CDR1 MNHEY and CDR2 SMNVEV (reference sequence). V shed 2 bases and J shed 1 base, with 11 bases lying between them. This CDR3 has 15 residues. DNA of the CDR3: TGTGCCAGCAGTTTAATGGGGGCCGCGAACACTGAAGCTTTCTTT. It translates to CASSLMGAANTEAFF.

The rearrangement uses TRBV7-3 and TRBJ1-3; maybe TRBD1 (5 bases). Trimming pared 10 bases from V and 4 bases from J, leaving 14 bases between. The germline V gene encodes CDR1 SGHTA and CDR2 FQGTGA. CDR3 length: 13 amino acids. The CDR3 DNA follows: TGTGCCACCGAGGGGTCAAAAGGAAACACCATATATTTT. This sequence encodes CATEGSKGNTIYF.